These 25 T cell receptor beta chains were sequenced from one sample in a study of cytomegalovirus exposure and HLA in healthy donors (dated 2017 in TCRdb). Library preparation used the immunoSEQ multiplex PCR assay. TCRdb limited this immuneACCESS table to in-frame rearrangements with V and J called. A share of clones is missing; checked studies link under half to unresolved V genes, and the rest is unexplained. A total of 330,000 or so clones appear in this sample, roughly 88% of them only once. The ten largest clones capture over 0.8% of the sample. Sequencing was performed on PBMCs. The receptor set was obtained from a woman aged 18-29 years in good health and CMV-seronegative.

The chain joins TRBV2 to TRBJ1-1; tentative D call: TRBD1 (5 bases). The CDR3 has 15 residues. In germline, CDR1 is SNHLY, CDR2 FYNNEI. Between the trimmed V and J ends, which lost 6 bases and 0 bases, there was a span of 14 bases. The CDR3 DNA follows: TGTGCCAGCAGGGCGGAGGGACGGATGAACACTGAAGCTTTCTTT. Translation: CASRAEGRMNTEAFF.

The gene calls are TRBV4-3 and TRBJ2-7; tentatively, D is TRBD2 (5 bases). The germline CDR1 and CDR2 sequences are LGHNA and YSLEER. V was cut by 1 base and J by 2 bases, with 15 bases left in between. There are 16 residues in the CDR3. DNA of the CDR3: TGCGCCAGCAGCCAAGGACTCGGAGGTCGGACCTACGAGCAGTACTTC. This sequence encodes CASSQGLGGRTYEQYF.

A single count supports this clone. The V call is TRBV4-3, the J call TRBJ2-3, with D possibly being TRBD1 (8 bases). The CDR3 covers 16 residues. Germline loops: CDR1 LGHNA, CDR2 YSLEER. The V gene lost 3 bases and the J gene lost 4 bases, with 17 bases spanning the gap. CDR3 DNA sequence: TGCGCCAGCAGCCAGGACACAGGGGGGGAGGCAGATACGCAGTATTTT. This translates into CASSQDTGGEADTQYF.

This sequence joins TRBV6-1 and TRBJ2-2; 7 bases fit TRBD1. Trimming cost V 6 bases and J 3 bases; bases outside gene matches: 1. The CDR3 spans 13 residues. Germline CDR1 and CDR2: MNHNS and SASEGT. The CDR3 DNA sequence: TGTGCCAGCAGCGACAGGGACACCGGGGAGCTGTTTTTT. Encoded protein: CASSDRDTGELFF.

The CDR3 spells CASSQDPGLAYEQYF. The DNA for the CDR3 is TGCGCCAGCAGCCAAGATCCAGGGCTGGCGTACGAGCAGTACTTC. V is TRBV4-3 and J is TRBJ2-7; TRBD1 is a possible D gene (5 bases). Trimming left V 0 bases short and J 4 bases short, with 13 bases between. This CDR3 contains 15 residues. Germline V gene data show CDR1 as LGHNA and CDR2 as YSLEER.

V is TRBV19 and J is TRBJ2-7; 9 bases are a match to TRBD1. Germline CDR1 reads LNHDA; CDR2 reads SQIVND (reference sequence). The junction had 2 bases not matched to a gene; V was cut back by 5 bases and J by 3 bases. The CDR3 has 13 amino acids. CDR3 bases: TGTGCCAGTAGTCAGGACAGGGGCTACGAGCAGTACTTC. Protein product: CASSQDRGYEQYF.

The chain uses TRBV29-1 and TRBJ2-1; 11 bases fit TRBD2. J gave up 5 bases and V 6 bases, and 3 bases lay outside the gene matches. Germline CDR1 SQVTM, CDR2 ANQGSEA. This CDR3 has 13 amino acids. CDR3 in amino acids: CSVGTSGHNEQFF. The DNA for the CDR3 is TGCAGCGTGGGGACTAGCGGACACAATGAGCAGTTCTTC.

The V gene is TRBV7-2, the J gene TRBJ1-5; D not resolved. CDR1 SGHTA and CDR2 FQGNSA come from the germline V gene. The CDR3 totals 15 residues. V was clipped by 3 bases and J by 7 bases, with 16 bases between them. The CDR3: CASSFAVGVSQPQHF. Here the CDR3 DNA reads TGTGCCAGCAGCTTTGCTGTCGGGGTGAGCCAGCCCCAGCATTTT.

The chain is built from TRBV2 and TRBJ1-3, with 8 nucleotides matching TRBD1. Unmatched junction bases numbered 4, after V lost 0 bases and J lost 9 bases. CDR1 and CDR2 (germline): SNHLY, FYNNEI. The CDR3 length is 14 residues. The CDR3 DNA reads as TGTGCCAGCAGTGAAGCCCAGGGGGCGAGCACCATATATTTT. Its translation: CASSEAQGASTIYF.

The chain carries TRBV5-1 and TRBJ2-2; 8 positions agree with TRBD1. J lost 7 bases, V lost 1 base, and 9 bases had no gene match. Germline lookup yields CDR1 SGHRS and CDR2 YFSETQ. The CDR3 runs 16 residues. CDR3 residues: CASSLSPQGANGELFF. CDR3 bases: TGCGCCAGCAGCTTGTCCCCCCAGGGGGCTAACGGGGAGCTGTTTTTT.

Here the CDR3 reads CASSPRGEAFF. The CDR3 nucleotides read TGTGCCAGCAGCCCCCGGGGAGAGGCTTTCTTT. The chain employs TRBV7-9 and TRBJ1-1; unclear D gene. The germline V gene has CDR1 SEHNR and CDR2 FQNEAQ (reference sequence). The CDR3 length is 11 residues. V lost 5 bases and J lost 11, with 12 bases in between.

At least ten counts were recorded for this clone. The V gene is TRBV4-1, the J gene TRBJ2-7, with 10 bases aligning to TRBD2. CDR1 and CDR2 from the germline V gene are MGHRA and YSYEKL. The CDR3 length is 16 residues. The junction had 5 bases not matched to a gene; V was cut back by 0 bases and J by 3 bases. For the CDR3, the DNA is TGCGCCAGCAGCCAAGAAGATCTAGCGGGGGTCTACGAGCAGTACTTC. Its translation: CASSQEDLAGVYEQYF.

The chain couples TRBV7-9 to TRBJ2-2; possible D gene TRBD2, 6 bases. The CDR3 has 16 residues. Germline CDR1 SEHNR, CDR2 FQNEAQ (reference sequence). V was pared by 8 bases and J by 0 bases, with 16 bases between. The CDR3: CASPPGRQSNTGELFF. DNA of the CDR3: TGTGCCAGCCCTCCCGGGAGACAGTCGAACACCGGGGAGCTGTTTTTT.

The chain couples TRBV7-2 to TRBJ2-1; D gene uncertain. This CDR3 contains 12 residues. From germline, CDR1 is SGHTA and CDR2 FQGNSA. Between the trimmed V and J ends, which lost 3 bases and 8 bases, there was a span of 8 bases. The CDR3 is CASSFFGDEQFF. CDR3 DNA: TGTGCCAGCAGCTTTTTCGGAGATGAGCAGTTCTTC. Full variable domain (rest looked up from reference TRBV7-2 and TRBJ2-1): GAGVSQSPSNKVTEKGKDVELRCDPISGHTALYWYRQSLGQGLEFLIYFQGNSAPDKSGLPSDRFSAERTGGSVSTLTIQRTQQEDSAVYLCASSFFGDEQFFGPGTRLTVL.

This rearrangement joins TRBV4-2 to TRBJ2-1, with D perhaps TRBD1 (5 bases). Per the germline V gene, CDR1 is LGHNA and CDR2 is YNFKEQ. This CDR3 is 15 amino acids long. V dropped 1 base and J dropped 3 bases, with 10 bases sitting between them. The CDR3 loop reads CASSQVVGVYNEQFF. As DNA, the CDR3 is TGTGCCAGCAGCCAAGTGGTAGGGGTCTACAATGAGCAGTTCTTC.

The chain carries TRBV7-3 and TRBJ2-1; D perhaps matches TRBD1 (5 bases). The germline V and J ends were trimmed by 1 base and 0 bases, with 7 bases remaining between them. The CDR3 contains 15 residues. Germline V gene data show CDR1 as SGHTA and CDR2 as FQGTGA. The CDR3 nucleotides are TGTGCCAGCAGCTTAATGCAGGGCTCCTACAATGAGCAGTTCTTC. It encodes CASSLMQGSYNEQFF.

On this clone itself: This sample also contains other DNA sequences that code for the same CDR3. This chain uses TRBV2 with TRBJ2-7; 7 bases are shared with TRBD1. The CDR3 extends over 13 amino acids. The germline V gene encodes CDR1 SNHLY and CDR2 FYNNEI. After removal of 6 bases from V and 1 base from J, the junction contained 3 bases not matched to a gene. The CDR3 protein is CASRRTGSYEQYF. The CDR3 region has the DNA TGTGCCAGCAGGAGGACAGGATCCTACGAGCAGTACTTC. The full variable domain, its missing parts supplied by reference TRBV2 and TRBJ2-7, is EPEVTQTPSHQVTQMGQEVILRCVPISNHLYFYWYRQILGQKVEFLVSFYNNEISEKSEIFDDQFSVERPDGSNFTLKIRSTKLEDSAMYFCASRRTGSYEQYFGPGTRLTVT.

The V gene is TRBV9, the J gene TRBJ1-4; D is possibly TRBD1 (5 bases). The germline gives CDR1 SGDLS, CDR2 YYNGEE. V was pared by 3 bases and J by 3 bases, with 12 bases between. The CDR3 has 15 residues. The CDR3 is CASSGGGASNEKLFF. The DNA for the CDR3 is TGTGCCAGCAGCGGCGGCGGGGCTTCTAATGAAAAACTGTTTTTT.

J is TRBJ2-7 and V is TRBV19; TRBD2 agrees at 11 bases. Losses at the gene ends were 6 bases for V and 4 bases for J; bases not matched to a gene: 8. The CDR3 extends over 15 amino acids. The germline gives CDR1 LNHDA, CDR2 SQIVND (reference sequence). CDR3 coding DNA: TGTGCCAGTAGCCTACTAGCGGGAGAGGGGTACGAGCAGTACTTC. It is translated as CASSLLAGEGYEQYF. The full variable domain, completed using reference TRBV19 and TRBJ2-7, is DGGITQSPKYLFRKEGQNVTLSCEQNLNHDAMYWYRQDPGQGLRLIYYSQIVNDFQKGDIAEGYSVSREKKESFPLTVTSAQKNPTAFYLCASSLLAGEGYEQYFGPGTRLTVT.

J is TRBJ1-2 and V is TRBV18; D perhaps matches TRBD1 (6 bases). Germline V gives CDR1 KGHSH, CDR2 LQKENI. CDR3 length: 13 residues. V was shortened by 3 bases and J by 3 bases, with 8 bases between the two germline ends. CDR3 loop: CASSPGQHYGYTF. CDR3 coding DNA: TGTGCCAGCTCACCCGGACAGCACTATGGCTACACCTTC. Combining the CDR3 with reference TRBV18 and TRBJ1-2 gives the whole variable domain NAGVMQNPRHLVRRRGQEARLRCSPMKGHSHVYWYRQLPEEGLKFMVYLQKENIIDESGMPKERFSAEFPKEGPSILRIQQVVRGDSAAYFCASSPGQHYGYTFGSGTRLTVV.

This clone was recorded once. This sequence joins TRBV2 and TRBJ1-5, with D perhaps TRBD1 (6 bases). Germline values: CDR1 SNHLY, CDR2 FYNNEI. There are 16 residues in the CDR3. Deletions cut 5 bases from V and 1 base from J, with 15 bases between. The CDR3 sequence is CASSRTVEVSNQPQHF. In DNA form, the CDR3 reads TGTGCCAGCAGTAGGACAGTTGAGGTGAGCAATCAGCCCCAGCATTTT.

The chain combines TRBV18 with TRBJ1-1; D perhaps matches TRBD1 (5 bases). Trimming took off 6 bases at V and 8 bases at J, with 19 bases between the two ends. Germline values: CDR1 KGHSH, CDR2 LQKENI. The CDR3 has 14 residues. The CDR3 nucleotides read TGTGCCAGCTCCCACGACGACAGATCTAGGGAAGCTTTCTTT. It specifies CASSHDDRSREAFF.

The J gene is TRBJ1-4, the V gene TRBV29-1; tentative D call: TRBD1 (6 bases). V was clipped by 6 bases and J by 6 bases, with 23 bases between them. This CDR3 spans 16 amino acids. Germline lookup yields CDR1 SQVTM and CDR2 ANQGSEA. The CDR3 DNA sequence: TGCAGCGTCCTAGGCAAAAGTAGGGGGGGGGATGAAAAACTGTTTTTT. Protein product: CSVLGKSRGGDEKLFF.

This clone was seen once. The chain employs TRBV7-9 and TRBJ2-7, with a tentative D call TRBD1 (5 bases). V lost 2 bases, J lost 0 bases, and 17 bases lay in between. The length of the CDR3 is 17 residues. From germline, CDR1 is SEHNR and CDR2 FQNEAQ (reference sequence). DNA of the CDR3: TGTGCCAGCAGCTTACCCTCCGCAGGGCCGGACTCCTACGAGCAGTACTTC. This gives the protein CASSLPSAGPDSYEQYF.

The chain carries TRBV18 and TRBJ1-2; 7 positions match TRBD1. Germline-derived CDR1 and CDR2 are KGHSH and LQKENI. CDR3 length: 15 amino acids. Trimming at V came to 3 bases and at J to 4 bases, leaving 8 bases not matched to a gene. The CDR3, as DNA: TGTGCCAGCTCACCCCTTCGGGACAGTACCTATGGCTACACCTTC. It specifies CASSPLRDSTYGYTF.